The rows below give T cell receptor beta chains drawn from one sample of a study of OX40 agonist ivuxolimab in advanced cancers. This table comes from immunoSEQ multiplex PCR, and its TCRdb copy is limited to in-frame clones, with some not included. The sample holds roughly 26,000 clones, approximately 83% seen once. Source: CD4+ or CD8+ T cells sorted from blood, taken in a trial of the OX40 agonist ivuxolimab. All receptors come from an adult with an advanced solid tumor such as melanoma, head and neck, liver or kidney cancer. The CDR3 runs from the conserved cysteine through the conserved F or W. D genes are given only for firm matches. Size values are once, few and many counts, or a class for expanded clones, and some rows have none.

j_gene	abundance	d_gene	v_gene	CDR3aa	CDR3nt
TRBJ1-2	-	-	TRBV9	CASSGSLNRKYGYTF	TGTGCCAGCAGCGGGAGTTTAAACAGGAAATATGGCTACACCTTC
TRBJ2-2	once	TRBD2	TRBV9	CASSVGISGSHTGELFF	TGTGCCAGCAGCGTAGGAATTAGCGGGTCACACACCGGGGAGCTGTTTTTT
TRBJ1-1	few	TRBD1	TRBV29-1	CSVGQGNTEAFF	TGCAGCGTGGGACAGGGGAACACTGAAGCTTTCTTT
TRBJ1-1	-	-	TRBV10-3	CAIRGGDEAFF	TGTGCCATCAGAGGCGGAGATGAAGCTTTCTTT
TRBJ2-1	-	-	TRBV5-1	CASSWDSYEQFF	TGCGCCAGCAGCTGGGACTCCTATGAGCAGTTCTTC
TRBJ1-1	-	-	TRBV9	CASSVVLNTEAFF	TGTGCCAGCAGCGTAGTGCTGAACACTGAAGCTTTCTTT
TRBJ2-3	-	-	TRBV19	CASSMGQGGLTDTQYF	TGTGCCAGTAGTATGGGGCAGGGGGGTCTGACAGATACGCAGTATTTT
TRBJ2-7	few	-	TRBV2	CASSSDGGHEQYF	TGTGCCAGCAGTTCCGACGGGGGGCACGAGCAGTACTTC
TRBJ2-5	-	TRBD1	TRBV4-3	CASSRGTGGPETQYF	TGCGCCAGCAGCCGAGGGACAGGGGGACCGGAGACCCAGTACTTC
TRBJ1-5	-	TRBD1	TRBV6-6	CASSYGQGNQPQHF	TGTGCCAGCAGTTACGGACAGGGCAATCAGCCCCAGCATTTT
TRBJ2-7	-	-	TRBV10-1	CASSESPGVIEQYF	TGCGCCAGCAGTGAGTCACCAGGGGTCATAGAGCAGTACTTC
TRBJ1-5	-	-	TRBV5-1	CASSLVAGNNQPQHF	TGCGCCAGCAGCTTGGTGGCAGGTAACAATCAGCCCCAGCATTTT
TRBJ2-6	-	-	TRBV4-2	CASSQVVSGANVLTF	TGTGCCAGCAGCCAAGTAGTCTCTGGGGCCAACGTCCTGACTTTC
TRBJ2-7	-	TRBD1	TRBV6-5	CASSSPTGTYEQYF	TGTGCCAGCAGTTCTCCGACAGGGACCTACGAGCAGTACTTC
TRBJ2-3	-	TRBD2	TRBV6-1	CASSAGGRADTQYF	TGTGCCAGCTCTGCGGGGGGTAGGGCAGATACGCAGTATTTT
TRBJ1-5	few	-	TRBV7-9	CASSPGAPDQPQHF	TGTGCCAGCAGCCCGGGGGCCCCAGATCAGCCCCAGCATTTT
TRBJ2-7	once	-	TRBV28	CASSLLTLDSYEQYF	TGTGCCAGCAGTTTGTTAACACTAGACTCCTACGAGCAGTACTTC
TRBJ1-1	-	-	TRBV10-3	CAISESVQGTYRAFF	TGTGCCATCAGTGAGTCGGTACAGGGAACGTATCGAGCTTTCTTT
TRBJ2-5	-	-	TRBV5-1	CASSLGDLTETQYF	TGCGCCAGCAGCTTGGGGGACTTAACGGAGACCCAGTACTTC
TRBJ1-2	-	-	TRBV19	CASSIARGIHGYTF	TGTGCCAGTAGTATTGCCAGGGGAATTCATGGCTACACCTTC
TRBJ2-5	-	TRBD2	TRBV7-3	CASSSASGVGETQYF	TGTGCCAGCAGCTCAGCTAGCGGGGTAGGGGAGACCCAGTACTTC
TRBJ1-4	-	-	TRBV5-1	CASSLKVYNEKLFF	TGCGCCAGCAGCTTGAAAGTATACAATGAAAAACTGTTTTTT
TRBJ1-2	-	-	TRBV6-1	CASSEKLGPYGYTF	TGTGCCAGCAGCGAAAAGCTCGGTCCCTATGGCTACACCTTC
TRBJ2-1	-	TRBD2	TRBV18	CASSPRSSGGYNEQFF	TGTGCCAGCTCCCCCAGGTCTAGCGGGGGGTACAATGAGCAGTTCTTC
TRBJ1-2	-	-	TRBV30	CAWSLKGNGYTF	TGTGCCTGGAGTTTAAAAGGGAATGGCTACACCTTC
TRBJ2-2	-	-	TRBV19	CASSRRTGTGELFF	TGTGCCAGTAGTAGACGGACGGGGACCGGGGAGCTGTTTTTT
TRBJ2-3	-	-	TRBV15	CATSRDGGRLRELTDTQYF	TGTGCCACCAGCAGAGATGGCGGTAGGCTAAGAGAACTCACAGATACGCAGTATTTT
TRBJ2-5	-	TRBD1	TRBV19	CASSTLRDRGRETQYF	TGTGCCAGTAGTACCCTTAGGGACAGGGGAAGAGAGACCCAGTACTTC
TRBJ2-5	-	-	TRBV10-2	CASSESIGVGTQYF	TGCGCCAGCAGTGAGTCGATTGGTGTCGGGACCCAGTACTTC
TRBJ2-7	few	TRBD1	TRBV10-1	CATSTGQGNEQYF	TGCGCCACCTCTACGGGACAGGGGAACGAGCAGTACTTC
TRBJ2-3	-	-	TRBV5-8	CASSGDRLGADTQYF	TGTGCCAGCAGCGGTGACAGGTTAGGGGCAGATACGCAGTATTTT
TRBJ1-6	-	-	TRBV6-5	CASSPSLGGNSPLHF	TGTGCCAGCAGTCCCTCGTTGGGGGGTAATTCACCCCTCCACTTT
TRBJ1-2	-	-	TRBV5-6	CASSLRLTGRNYGYTF	TGTGCCAGCAGCTTGCGGTTAACCGGACGGAACTATGGCTACACCTTC
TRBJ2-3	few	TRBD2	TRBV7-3	CASSLQAGGPDTQYF	TGTGCCAGCAGCCTTCAAGCGGGGGGCCCAGATACGCAGTATTTT
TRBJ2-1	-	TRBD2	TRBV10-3	CAISAPSGGGNEQFF	TGTGCCATCAGTGCCCCTAGCGGGGGAGGCAATGAGCAGTTCTTC
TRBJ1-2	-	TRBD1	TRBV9	CASSAGQGQLSPGGYTF	TGTGCCAGCAGCGCAGGTCAGGGACAGCTCTCCCCAGGGGGCTACACCTTC
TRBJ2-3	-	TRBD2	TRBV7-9	CASSPSGGTDTQYF	TGTGCCAGCAGCCCAAGCGGGGGCACAGATACGCAGTATTTT
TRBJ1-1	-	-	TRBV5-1	CASKLGGDTEAFF	TGCGCCAGCAAACTTGGGGGGGACACTGAAGCTTTCTTT
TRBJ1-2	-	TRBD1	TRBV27	CASKSQGAGGYTF	TGTGCCAGCAAATCCCAGGGGGCTGGCGGCTACACCTTC
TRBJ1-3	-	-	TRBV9	CASSVAGGGNTIYF	TGTGCCAGCAGCGTAGCTGGGGGCGGAAACACCATATATTTT
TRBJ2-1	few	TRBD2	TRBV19	CASIPGGGGLTYNEQFF	TGTGCCAGTATCCCGGGCGGCGGGGGGCTTACCTACAATGAGCAGTTCTTC
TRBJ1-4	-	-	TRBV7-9	CASSLRGEYEKLFF	TGTGCCAGCAGCTTAAGGGGGGAGTATGAAAAACTGTTTTTT
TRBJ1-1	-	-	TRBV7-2	CASSWTTNTEAFF	TGTGCCAGCAGCTGGACTACGAACACTGAAGCTTTCTTT
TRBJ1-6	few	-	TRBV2	CASIGTANSPLHF	TGTGCCAGCATAGGGACGGCTAATTCACCCCTCCACTTT
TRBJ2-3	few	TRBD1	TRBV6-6	CASSSPGTATDTQYF	TGTGCCAGCAGTTCCCCCGGGACAGCCACAGATACGCAGTATTTT
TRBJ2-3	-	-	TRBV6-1	CASSEALRGKGTDTQYF	TGTGCCAGCAGTGAAGCGCTTCGGGGGAAGGGGACAGATACGCAGTATTTT
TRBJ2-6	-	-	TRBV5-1	CASSPSGQNSGANVLTF	TGCGCCAGCAGCCCCTCCGGACAGAACTCTGGGGCCAACGTCCTGACTTTC
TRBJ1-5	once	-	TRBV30	CAWSVWGKAGNQPQHF	TGTGCCTGGAGTGTTTGGGGGAAGGCGGGCAATCAGCCCCAGCATTTT